One and the same sample provided the 14 T cell receptor beta chains below, sequenced in a study of control samples from healthy donors and cancer patients. Assay: immunoSEQ multiplex PCR; the TCRdb copy retains only in-frame clones and omits some. The sample holds 78,000 or so clones; about 90% are singletons and the top ten take 3% to 4%. Sequenced material: blood. The origin of the receptors is a woman between 45 and 65 years old in good health.

This clone came up a few times. The gene calls are TRBV7-9 and TRBJ1-5, with 9 bases aligning to TRBD1. The CDR3 length is 14 residues. Looked up from germline, CDR1 is SEHNR and CDR2 is FQNEAQ (reference sequence). The ends lost 1 base at V and 7 bases at J; junction bases unmatched: 2. The CDR3 spells CASSLGTGEQPQHF. DNA for the CDR3: TGTGCCAGCAGCTTAGGGACAGGGGAACAGCCCCAGCATTTT.

V usage is TRBV24-1 and J usage is TRBJ2-6; TRBD1 matches at 10 bases. The CDR3 extends over 15 amino acids. Per the germline V gene, CDR1 is KGHDR and CDR2 is SFDVKD. Germline trimming cut 12 bases from V and 2 bases from J; bases unmatched to any gene: 6. The CDR3 sequence: CAVGTGVTGANVLTF. CDR3 DNA sequence: TGTGCCGTTGGGACAGGGGTGACTGGGGCCAACGTCCTGACTTTC.

The V call is TRBV4-2, the J call TRBJ2-2; D not certain. Germline CDR1 is LGHNA and CDR2 is YNFKEQ. This CDR3 spans 14 amino acids. Trimming removed 0 bases from V and 3 bases from J, with 5 bases in between. The CDR3 DNA reads TGTGCCAGCAGCCAAGACGGCGACACCGGGGAGCTGTTTTTT. Residues: CASSQDGDTGELFF.

CDR3 in amino acids: CASSPASKSYEQYF. DNA of the CDR3: TGTGCCAGTAGTCCCGCGAGCAAGTCCTACGAGCAGTACTTC. The chain has TRBV19 and TRBJ2-7; D uncertain. V lost 5 bases and J lost 1, with 12 bases in between. In germline, CDR1 is LNHDA, CDR2 SQIVND (reference sequence). The CDR3 sequence is 14 residues long.

The rearrangement links TRBV19 to TRBJ2-3; 8 bases fit TRBD2. Germline V lookup: CDR1 LNHDA, CDR2 SQIVND (reference sequence). The CDR3 loop spans 16 amino acids. The V segment lost 2 bases and the J segment 6 bases; nucleotides outside the gene matches: 10. CDR3 in amino acids: CASSILRPGGEDTQYF. The CDR3 DNA reads TGTGCCAGTAGTATACTGCGCCCCGGGGGGGAGGATACGCAGTATTTT. Full variable domain (rest looked up from reference TRBV19 and TRBJ2-3): DGGITQSPKYLFRKEGQNVTLSCEQNLNHDAMYWYRQDPGQGLRLIYYSQIVNDFQKGDIAEGYSVSREKKESFPLTVTSAQKNPTAFYLCASSILRPGGEDTQYFGPGTRLTVL.

This clone appeared a single time. The rearrangement links TRBV28 to TRBJ1-4; D is perhaps TRBD1 (6 bases). The CDR3 is 11 amino acids. CDR1 and CDR2 from the germline V gene are MDHEN and SYDVKM. V lost 8 bases to trimming and J lost 7 bases, with 8 bases between them. The CDR3 sequence: CASQGREKLFF. CDR3 DNA: TGTGCCAGCCAGGGGCGTGAAAAACTGTTTTTT.

The gene calls are TRBV20-1 and TRBJ2-7, with 8 bases identical to TRBD1. V dropped 3 bases and J dropped 3; count of bases not matched to a gene: 7. This CDR3 has 14 amino acids. Germline V lookup: CDR1 DFQATT, CDR2 SNEGSKA (reference sequence). CDR3 region: CSASAGTGYYEQYF. The CDR3 region has the DNA TGCAGTGCTAGTGCCGGGACAGGCTACTACGAGCAGTACTTC.

In its sample, this clone was seen once. V gene TRBV5-1 combines with J gene TRBJ2-2; weak D call: TRBD1 (6 bases). The CDR3 runs to 17 residues. Trimming shortened V by 1 base and J by 2 bases, and 15 bases separated the two germline ends. CDR1 SGHRS and CDR2 YFSETQ come from the germline V gene. The CDR3 DNA reads TGCGCCAGCAGCTTGTCTTCCGTCAGGGGAAACACCGGGGAGCTGTTTTTT. Its translation is CASSLSSVRGNTGELFF.

This chain joins TRBV28 and TRBJ2-2; a possible D gene is TRBD2 (7 bases). Germline V gives CDR1 MDHEN, CDR2 SYDVKM. There are 13 residues in the CDR3. Trimming pared 6 bases from V and 6 bases from J, leaving 11 bases between. The DNA of the CDR3 is TGTGCCAGCAGAGGGGGAGGGCCCGGGGAGCTGTTTTTT. Protein: CASRGGGPGELFF.

This chain joins TRBV23-1 and TRBJ1-2; D unclear. TRBV23-1 is filed as an ORF, its function uncertain. With 0 bases removed from V and 5 bases from J, the gap between germline ends came to 16 bases. There are 16 residues in the CDR3. The CDR3 here is CASSQSPTRPCYGYTF. For the CDR3, the DNA is TGCGCCAGCAGTCAATCCCCGACACGGCCATGTTATGGCTACACCTTC.

The V gene is TRBV29-1, the J gene TRBJ2-1, with D possibly matching TRBD1 (5 bases). The CDR3 has 11 amino acids. Trimming removed 3 bases at V and 9 bases at J, with 9 bases between. In germline, CDR1 is SQVTM, CDR2 ANQGSEA. The CDR3 sequence is CSVDRVVEQFF. The CDR3, as DNA: TGCAGCGTTGACAGGGTAGTTGAGCAGTTCTTC.

A few counts support this clone. This chain's CDR3 is CASSPGHISPYEQYF. The CDR3 DNA reads TGTGCCAGCAGTCCGGGACACATCTCCCCCTACGAGCAGTACTTC. V is TRBV6-6 and J is TRBJ2-7, with D perhaps matching TRBD1 (6 bases). The germline CDR1 and CDR2 sequences are MNHNY and SVGAGI (reference sequence). CDR3 length equals 15 residues. The V end was cut by 5 bases, the J end by 2 bases, with 16 bases between.

V gene TRBV4-1 combines with J gene TRBJ2-1; D is unresolved. Deletions cut 0 bases from V and 8 bases from J, with 5 bases between. The CDR3 totals 12 residues. The germline CDR1 and CDR2 sequences are MGHRA and YSYEKL. The CDR3 sequence is CASSQDQHEQFF. As DNA, the CDR3 is TGCGCCAGCAGCCAAGACCAACATGAGCAGTTCTTC.

This clone was recorded once. CDR3 in DNA: TGTGCCAGCAGTTCCCCCGCAGCGGGGGAAATACCAAGCTCCTACGAGCAGTACTTC. It codes for CASSSPAAGEIPSSYEQYF. The V gene is TRBV28, the J gene TRBJ2-7; 8 bases match TRBD2. The germline V gene has CDR1 MDHEN and CDR2 SYDVKM. With 4 bases clipped from V and 0 bases from J, the junction kept 17 bases outside the gene matches. This CDR3 comprises 19 residues.